Here is one T cell receptor (beta chain) with its context. The entry originates in a study of human T cells and chemical hapten exposure. CDR3 length equals 14 residues. From germline, CDR1 is SEHNR and CDR2 FQNEAQ (reference sequence). The ends were cut back, 1 base at V and 0 bases at J, with 7 bases in the middle. A single record per CDR3 protein comes from TCRdb applying MiXCR to the RACE reads. The sample yields 75,000 to 90,000 distinct CDR3 sequences, 8.5% to 12% seen once. Time point meaning: patch test 2, 6 weeks after DPC sensitization. Treatment denoted: therapeutic diphenylcyclopropenone sensitization with weekly scalp DPC.

This specimen consisted of whole blood, obtained in connection with sensitization to the hapten diphenylcyclopropenone (DPC). The rearrangement joins TRBV7-9 to TRBJ2-7, with a tentative D call TRBD2 (5 bases). This TCR derives from a woman aged 50 to 65 with alopecia areata. Some clones in this sample may be carry-over from other donors' samples. As DNA, the CDR3 is TGTGCCAGCAGCTTAGGGGAGAACTCCTACGAGCAGTACTTC. Protein product: CASSLGENSYEQYF.